Listed below are T cell receptor beta chains from one sample, sequenced in a study of patients and donors after allogeneic stem cell transplantation. TCRdb ran MiXCR on the RT-PCR reads and lists one entry per CDR3 protein. The table lists about a million distinct CDR3 sequences, about a sixth of them singletons, with around 6% in the top ten. Sequenced input: blood, either unsorted or a sorted T cell fraction (not recorded which). These receptors were collected from a human donor who was either an allogeneic HSCT recipient or a stem cell or donor lymphocyte infusion donor (not recorded which). It is not recorded whose cells these are; they may come from a transplant donor. The CDR3 runs from the conserved cysteine through the conserved F or W. Each record gives: D gene, V gene, CDR3 protein. A D gene is named only where the DNA matches it firmly.

D: NA
V: TRBV28
CDR3: CASQGRQETQYF

D: NA
V: TRBV4-1
CDR3: CASSPGGDSNQPQHF

D: NA
V: TRBV4-3
CDR3: CASSQDFSNYEQYF

D: TRBD1
V: TRBV7-3
CDR3: CASSSTGGGPGANVLTF

D: TRBD2
V: TRBV7-6
CDR3: CASSSPSGEPPGELFF

D: NA
V: TRBV11-1
CDR3: CASSSSYYNFSGANVLTF

D: NA
V: TRBV9
CDR3: CASSPPGGTMNTEAFF

D: TRBD2
V: TRBV24-1
CDR3: CATSDLPGIAGVYNEQFF

D: NA
V: TRBV7-9
CDR3: CASSPRTGIHLYF

D: TRBD2
V: TRBV11-1
CDR3: CASSLVLAGGRFPDTQYF

D: NA
V: TRBV12-3/TRBV12-4
CDR3: CASTSLGEQYF

D: NA
V: TRBV7-2
CDR3: CASSSYRGYEQYF

D: NA
V: TRBV12-3/TRBV12-4
CDR3: CASSFDAGTGELFF

D: NA
V: TRBV4-2
CDR3: CASSLRWQRNQPQHF

D: TRBD2
V: TRBV27
CDR3: CASSFGGDLVTDTQYF

D: NA
V: TRBV5-1
CDR3: CASRRTGNSYEQYF

D: NA
V: TRBV15
CDR3: CATSRDGIATNEKLFF

D: NA
V: TRBV20-1
CDR3: CSARDRWPGTYNEQFF

D: TRBD1
V: TRBV29-1
CDR3: CSVGGTGGGNTIYF

D: TRBD1
V: TRBV10-3
CDR3: CATGTANTGELFF

D: NA
V: TRBV6-2/TRBV6-3
CDR3: CASRLDGLNEQFF

D: NA
V: TRBV29-1
CDR3: CSAAGLFSGNTIYF

D: TRBD2
V: TRBV5-1
CDR3: CASSSLTLAGGNTGELFF

D: NA
V: TRBV29-1
CDR3: CSVAHNEQFF

D: TRBD1
V: TRBV11-2
CDR3: CASSPGQGAFEQYF

D: NA
V: TRBV3-1
CDR3: CASRSNRASGEKLFF

D: TRBD1
V: TRBV4-2
CDR3: CASSQDHGTGYNEQFF

D: NA
V: TRBV6-2/TRBV6-3
CDR3: CASRHGLGGELFF

D: NA
V: TRBV6-5
CDR3: CASSLQGWGYTF

D: NA
V: TRBV4-2
CDR3: CASSQDRGRQGHFGGYTF

D: TRBD2
V: TRBV5-1
CDR3: CASSLPGTSGGNEQFF

D: TRBD1
V: TRBV7-9
CDR3: CASSFAGGGYEQYF